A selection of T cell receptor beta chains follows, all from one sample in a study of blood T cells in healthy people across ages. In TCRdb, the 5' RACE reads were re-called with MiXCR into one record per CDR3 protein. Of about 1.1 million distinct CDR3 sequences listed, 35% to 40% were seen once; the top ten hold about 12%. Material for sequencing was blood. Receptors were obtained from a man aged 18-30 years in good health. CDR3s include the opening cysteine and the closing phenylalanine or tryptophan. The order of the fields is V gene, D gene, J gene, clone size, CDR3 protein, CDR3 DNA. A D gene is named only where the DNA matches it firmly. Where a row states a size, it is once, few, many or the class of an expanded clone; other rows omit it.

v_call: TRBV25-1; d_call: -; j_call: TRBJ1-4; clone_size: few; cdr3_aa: CASSDNGNEKLFF; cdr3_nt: TGTGCCAGCAGTGACAACGGAAATGAAAAACTGTTTTTT
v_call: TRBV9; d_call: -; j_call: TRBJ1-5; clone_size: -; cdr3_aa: CASSVAWSGNQPQHF; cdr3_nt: TGTGCCAGCAGCGTCGCGTGGAGTGGCAATCAGCCCCAGCATTTT
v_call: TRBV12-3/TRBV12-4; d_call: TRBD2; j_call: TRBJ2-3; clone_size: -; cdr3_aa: CASSLRTRSTQYF; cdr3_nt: TGTGCCAGCAGTCTCCGGACTAGGTCCACGCAGTATTTT
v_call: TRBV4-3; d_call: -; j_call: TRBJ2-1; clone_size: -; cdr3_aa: CASSQVRWGGPLGEQFF; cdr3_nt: TGCGCCAGCAGCCAAGTGCGTTGGGGGGGGCCTTTAGGTGAGCAGTTCTTC
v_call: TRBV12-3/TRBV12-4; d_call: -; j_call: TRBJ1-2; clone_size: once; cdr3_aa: CASSPTTGSDGYTF; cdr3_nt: TGTGCCAGCAGTCCTACGACAGGTAGCGATGGCTACACCTTC
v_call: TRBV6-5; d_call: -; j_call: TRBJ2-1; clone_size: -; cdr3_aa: CASSYWKSNEQFF; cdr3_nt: TGTGCCAGCAGTTACTGGAAGAGCAATGAGCAGTTCTTC
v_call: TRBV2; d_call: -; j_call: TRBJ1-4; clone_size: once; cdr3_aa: CASSEVRVTNEKLFF; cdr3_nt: TGTGCCAGCAGTGAGGTTCGGGTCACTAATGAAAAACTGTTTTTT
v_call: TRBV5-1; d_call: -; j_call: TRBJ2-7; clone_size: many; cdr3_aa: CASRLTGLSSSYEQYF; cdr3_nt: TGCGCCAGCAGACTTACAGGCCTTTCCTCCTCCTACGAGCAGTACTTC
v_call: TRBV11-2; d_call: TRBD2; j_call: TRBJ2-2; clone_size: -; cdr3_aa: CASSLAGGNGELFF; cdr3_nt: TGTGCCAGCAGCTTAGCCGGGGGGAACGGGGAGCTGTTTTTT
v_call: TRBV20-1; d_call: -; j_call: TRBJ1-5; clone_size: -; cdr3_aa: CSAINSTGSAAAQHF; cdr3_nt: TGCAGTGCTATCAATTCGACAGGTTCCGCAGCAGCCCAGCATTTT
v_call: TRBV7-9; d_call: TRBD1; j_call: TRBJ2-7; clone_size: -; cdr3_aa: CASSPSGQPYEQYF; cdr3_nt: TGTGCCAGCAGCCCCTCGGGACAGCCCTACGAGCAGTACTTC
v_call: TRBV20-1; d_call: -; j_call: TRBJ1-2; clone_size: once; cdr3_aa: CSAPRTDQYGYTF; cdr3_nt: TGCAGTGCGCCGCGGACCGATCAGTATGGCTACACCTTC
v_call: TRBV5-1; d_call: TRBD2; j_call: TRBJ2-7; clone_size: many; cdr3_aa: CASSLGGLERGEQYF; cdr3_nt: TGCGCCAGCAGCTTGGGTGGACTAGAACGAGGCGAGCAGTACTTC
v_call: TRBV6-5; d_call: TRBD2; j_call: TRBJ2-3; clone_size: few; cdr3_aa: CASTERESTDTQYF; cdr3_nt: TGTGCCAGCACCGAGCGGGAGAGCACAGATACGCAGTATTTT
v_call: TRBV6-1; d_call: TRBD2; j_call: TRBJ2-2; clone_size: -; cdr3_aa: CASSGSLAGNTGELFF; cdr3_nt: TGTGCCAGCAGTGGTTCTCTAGCGGGTAACACCGGGGAGCTGTTTTTT
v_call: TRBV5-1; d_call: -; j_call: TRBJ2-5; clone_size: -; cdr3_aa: CASSPSSANEQYF; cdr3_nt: TGCGCCAGCAGCCCGAGCTCAGCTAATGAGCAGTACTTC
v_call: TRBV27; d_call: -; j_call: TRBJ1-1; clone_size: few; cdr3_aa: CASSSTDSLNTEAFF; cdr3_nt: TGTGCCAGCAGTTCGACGGACAGTTTGAACACTGAAGCTTTCTTT
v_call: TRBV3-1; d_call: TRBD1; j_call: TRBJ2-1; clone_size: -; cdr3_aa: CASSPTGVAYNEQFF; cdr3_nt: TGTGCCAGCAGCCCGACAGGGGTGGCCTACAATGAGCAGTTCTTC
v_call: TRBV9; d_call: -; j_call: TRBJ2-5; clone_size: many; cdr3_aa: CASSVDPQETQYF; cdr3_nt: TGTGCCAGCAGCGTAGATCCGCAAGAGACCCAGTACTTC
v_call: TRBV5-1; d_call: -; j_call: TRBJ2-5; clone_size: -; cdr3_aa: CASSLAPSSETQYF; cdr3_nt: TGCGCCAGCAGCTTGGCCCCTAGTTCGGAGACCCAGTACTTC
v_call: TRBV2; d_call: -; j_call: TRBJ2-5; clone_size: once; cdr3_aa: CASSPGTRTAETQYF; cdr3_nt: TGTGCCAGCAGCCCCGGGACCAGGACCGCCGAGACCCAGTACTTC
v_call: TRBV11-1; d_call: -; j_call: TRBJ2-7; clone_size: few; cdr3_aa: CASSLMGREQYF; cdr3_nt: TGTGCCAGCAGCTTAATGGGGAGAGAGCAGTACTTC
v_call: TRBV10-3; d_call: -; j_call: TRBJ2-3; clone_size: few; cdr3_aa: CAISESREYSTDTQYF; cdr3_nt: TGTGCCATCAGTGAGTCGAGGGAATACAGCACAGATACGCAGTATTTT
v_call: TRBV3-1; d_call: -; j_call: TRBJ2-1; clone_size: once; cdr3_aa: CASSQGIPLYNEQFF; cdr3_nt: TGTGCCAGCAGCCAGGGGATCCCCCTCTACAATGAGCAGTTCTTC
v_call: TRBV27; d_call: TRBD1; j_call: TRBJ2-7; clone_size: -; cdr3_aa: CASRGTGGPSEQYF; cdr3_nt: TGTGCCAGCAGAGGGACAGGGGGTCCCTCCGAGCAGTACTTC
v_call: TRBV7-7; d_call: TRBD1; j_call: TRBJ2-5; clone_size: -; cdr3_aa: CASSLGQGLVGEQYF; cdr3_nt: TGTGCTAGCAGCCTCGGACAGGGCCTGGTTGGTGAGCAGTACTTC
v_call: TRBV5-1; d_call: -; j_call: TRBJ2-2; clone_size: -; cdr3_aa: CASSASISGELFF; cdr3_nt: TGCGCCAGCAGCGCTAGCATCAGCGGGGAGCTGTTTTTT
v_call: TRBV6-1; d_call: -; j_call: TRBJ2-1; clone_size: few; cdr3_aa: CASSVRTPGYEQFF; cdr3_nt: TGTGCCAGCAGTGTACGGACACCAGGGTATGAGCAGTTCTTC
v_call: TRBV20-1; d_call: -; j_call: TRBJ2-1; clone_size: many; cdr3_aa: CSAKDGDEQFF; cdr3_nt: TGCAGTGCCAAGGATGGGGATGAGCAGTTCTTC
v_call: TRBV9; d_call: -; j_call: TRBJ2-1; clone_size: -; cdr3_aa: CASSVRAGLYNEQLF; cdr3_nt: TGTGCCAGCAGCGTAAGAGCGGGCCTCTACAATGAGCAGTTGTTC
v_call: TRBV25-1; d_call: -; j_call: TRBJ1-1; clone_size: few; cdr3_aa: CASSERSGGTEAFF; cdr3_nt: TGTGCCAGCAGTGAACGGAGCGGGGGCACTGAAGCTTTCTTT
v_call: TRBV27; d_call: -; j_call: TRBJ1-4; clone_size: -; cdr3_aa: CASSSRGSGEKLFF; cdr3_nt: TGTGCCAGCAGTTCCAGAGGAAGTGGTGAAAAACTGTTTTTT
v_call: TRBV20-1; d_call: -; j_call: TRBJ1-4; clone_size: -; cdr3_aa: CSASPYRGSVEKLFF; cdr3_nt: TGCAGTGCTAGCCCCTATCGGGGTTCGGTTGAAAAACTGTTTTTT
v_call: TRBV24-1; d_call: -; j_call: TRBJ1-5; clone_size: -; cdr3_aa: CATSNSTRGRLYSNQPQHF; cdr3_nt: TGTGCCACCAGTAATTCCACCAGGGGCAGACTATATAGCAATCAGCCCCAGCATTTT
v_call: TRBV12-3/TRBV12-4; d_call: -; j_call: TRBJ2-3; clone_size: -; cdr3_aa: CASRSPGRADTQYF; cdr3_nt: TGTGCCAGCAGGTCTCCCGGGAGAGCAGATACGCAGTATTTT
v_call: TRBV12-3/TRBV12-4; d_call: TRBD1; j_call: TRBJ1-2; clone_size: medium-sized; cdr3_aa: CASSLRQGNYGYTF; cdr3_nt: TGCGCCAGCAGCCTTCGACAGGGCAACTATGGCTACACCTTC
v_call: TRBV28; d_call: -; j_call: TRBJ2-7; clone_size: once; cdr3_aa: CASSPRFCEQYF; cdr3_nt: TGTGCCAGCAGTCCCAGATTCTGCGAGCAGTACTTC
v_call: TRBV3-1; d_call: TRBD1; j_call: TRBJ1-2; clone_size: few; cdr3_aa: CASSQYRTGGDYGYTF; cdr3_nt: TGTGCCAGCAGCCAATATCGGACAGGGGGGGACTATGGCTACACCTTC
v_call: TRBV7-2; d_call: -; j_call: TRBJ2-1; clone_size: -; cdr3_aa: CASSLQVGDNEQFF; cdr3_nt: TGTGCCAGCAGCTTACAGGTCGGTGACAATGAGCAGTTCTTC
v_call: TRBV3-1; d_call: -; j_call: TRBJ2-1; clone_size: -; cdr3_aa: CASSQDVGYTNEQFF; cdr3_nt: TGTGCCAGCAGCCAAGATGTGGGATATACAAATGAGCAGTTCTTC
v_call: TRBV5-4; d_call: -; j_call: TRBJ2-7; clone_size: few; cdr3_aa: CASSLDRASSYNEQYF; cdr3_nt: TGTGCCAGCAGCTTGGACAGGGCCAGCTCCTACAATGAGCAGTACTTC
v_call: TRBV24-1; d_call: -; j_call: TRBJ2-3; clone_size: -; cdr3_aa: CATSVGRGGQDTQYF; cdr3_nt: TGTGCCACCAGTGTTGGCAGGGGCGGACAGGATACGCAGTATTTT
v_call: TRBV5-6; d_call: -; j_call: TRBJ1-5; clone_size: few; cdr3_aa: CASSFRASNQPQHF; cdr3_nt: TGTGCCAGCAGCTTTAGGGCTTCCAATCAGCCCCAGCATTTT
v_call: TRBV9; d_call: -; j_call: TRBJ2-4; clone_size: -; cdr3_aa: CASSVGSGTSEYF; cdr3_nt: -
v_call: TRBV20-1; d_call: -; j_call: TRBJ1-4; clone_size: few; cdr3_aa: CSAREPTNEKLFF; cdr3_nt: TGCAGTGCTAGGGAGCCAACTAATGAAAAACTGTTTTTT
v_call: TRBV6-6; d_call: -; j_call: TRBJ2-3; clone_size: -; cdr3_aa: CASRHMAGSVTDTQYF; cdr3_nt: TGTGCCAGCCGTCACATGGCTGGATCCGTCACAGATACGCAGTATTTT
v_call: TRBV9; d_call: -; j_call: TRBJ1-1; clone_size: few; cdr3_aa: CASSVGHTEAFF; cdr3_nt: TGTGCCAGCAGCGTCGGACACACTGAAGCTTTCTTT
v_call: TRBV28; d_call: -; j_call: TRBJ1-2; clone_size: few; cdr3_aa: CASRNTRNYGYTF; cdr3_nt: TGTGCCAGCAGAAATACACGAAACTATGGCTACACCTTC
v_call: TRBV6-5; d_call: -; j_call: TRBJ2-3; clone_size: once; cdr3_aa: CASNPAGKGTTGTQYF; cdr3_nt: TGTGCCAGCAATCCAGCGGGGAAAGGGACGACAGGTACGCAGTATTTT
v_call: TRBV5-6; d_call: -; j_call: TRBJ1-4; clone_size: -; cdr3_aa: CASSLSPREDEKLFF; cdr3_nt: TGTGCCAGCAGCTTGAGTCCCAGGGAGGATGAAAAACTGTTTTTT
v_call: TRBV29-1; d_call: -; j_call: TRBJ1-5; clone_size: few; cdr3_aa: CSVASEGQPQHF; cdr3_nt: TGCAGCGTTGCCTCAGAGGGGCAGCCCCAGCATTTT
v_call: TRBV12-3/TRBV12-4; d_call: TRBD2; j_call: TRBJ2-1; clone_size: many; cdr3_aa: CASSPPAGGYNEQFF; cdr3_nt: TGTGCCAGCAGCCCGCCGGCGGGGGGTTACAATGAGCAGTTCTTC
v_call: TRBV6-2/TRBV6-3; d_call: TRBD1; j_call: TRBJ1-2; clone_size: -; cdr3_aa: CASRSRDRGPYGYTF; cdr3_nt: TGTGCCAGCAGGTCCCGGGACAGGGGTCCTTATGGCTACACCTTC
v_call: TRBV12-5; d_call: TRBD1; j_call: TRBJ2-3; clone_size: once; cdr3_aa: CASSPGDRITDTQYF; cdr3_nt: TGTGCTAGTTCCCCCGGGGACAGGATCACAGATACGCAGTATTTT
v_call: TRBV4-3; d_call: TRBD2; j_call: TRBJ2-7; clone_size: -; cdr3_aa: CASSPGLAGESYEQYF; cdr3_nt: TGCGCCAGCAGCCCGGGACTAGCGGGGGAAAGCTACGAGCAGTACTTC